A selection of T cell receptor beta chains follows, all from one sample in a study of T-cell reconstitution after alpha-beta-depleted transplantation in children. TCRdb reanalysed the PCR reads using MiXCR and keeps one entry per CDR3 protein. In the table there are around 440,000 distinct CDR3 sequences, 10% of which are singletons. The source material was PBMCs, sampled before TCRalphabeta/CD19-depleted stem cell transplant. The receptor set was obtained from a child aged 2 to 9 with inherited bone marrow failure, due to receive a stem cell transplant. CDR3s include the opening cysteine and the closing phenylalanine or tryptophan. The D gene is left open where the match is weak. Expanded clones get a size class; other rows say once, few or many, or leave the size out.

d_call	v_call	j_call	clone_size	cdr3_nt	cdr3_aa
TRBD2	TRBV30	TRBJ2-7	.	TGTGCCTGGAGCAGAATAGCGGGCCTTTCCTACGAGCAGTACTTC	CAWSRIAGLSYEQYF
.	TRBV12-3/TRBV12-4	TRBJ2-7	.	TGTGCCAGCAGTTTACTAAGAGAGGGGACCTACGAGCAGTACTTC	CASSLLREGTYEQYF
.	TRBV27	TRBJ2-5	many	TGTGCCAGCAGTCCGAGTCCCTCCCGCAGGTTTGGTCAAGAGACCCAGTACTTC	CASSPSPSRRFGQETQYF
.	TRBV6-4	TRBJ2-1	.	.	CASCFLVGASGSGDEQFF
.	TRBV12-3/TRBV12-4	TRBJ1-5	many	TGTGCCAGCAGTCGCTACCTGGACAGCCAGCATTTT	CASSRYLDSQHF
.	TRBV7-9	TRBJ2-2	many	TGTGCCAGCAGCTTAGTTGAGTCGGACTTATTTACCGGGGAGCTGTTTTTT	CASSLVESDLFTGELFF
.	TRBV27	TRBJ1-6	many	TGTGCCAGCACTCCAGGGTATGGCTATAATTCACCCCTCCACTTT	CASTPGYGYNSPLHF
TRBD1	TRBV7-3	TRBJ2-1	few	TGTGCCAGCAGCTTAATGGGGACAGGGGGCTTAGATCGCGCCGATGAGCAGTTCTTC	CASSLMGTGGLDRADEQFF
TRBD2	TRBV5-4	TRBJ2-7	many	TGTGCCAGCACCTTGGGAGTCAGGGGGCTACTAGCGGGAGGATACGAGCAGTACTTC	CASTLGVRGLLAGGYEQYF
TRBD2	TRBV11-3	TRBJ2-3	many	TGTGCCAGCAGCTTAGGACTAGCGGCTTCAGATACGCAGTATTTT	CASSLGLAASDTQYF
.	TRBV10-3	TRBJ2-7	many	TGTGCCATCAGTGAGGGCCTAGATGTAGGCGAGCAGTACTTC	CAISEGLDVGEQYF
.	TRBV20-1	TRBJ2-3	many	TGCAGTGCAGATCCTGGCAGGAGCACAGATACGCAGTATTTT	CSADPGRSTDTQYF
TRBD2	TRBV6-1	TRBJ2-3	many	TGTGCCAGCAGCGCCGGACTAGCCCTCGGGCAGTATTTT	CASSAGLALGQYF
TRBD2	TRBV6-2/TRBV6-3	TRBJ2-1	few	TGTGCCAGCAGTTACTCCCCGGGACTAGCGGGCTGGAGCTCCTACAATGAGCAGTTCTTC	CASSYSPGLAGWSSYNEQFF
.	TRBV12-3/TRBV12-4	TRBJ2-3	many	TGTGCCAGCAGTTTGACCGGGAGTTTCACTACGCAGTATTTT	CASSLTGSFTTQYF
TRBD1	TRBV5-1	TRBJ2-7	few	TGCGCCAGCAGCTTCCCCCGGGACAGGGAGTTCTACGAGCAGTACTTC	CASSFPRDREFYEQYF
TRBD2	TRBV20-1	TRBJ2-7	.	TGCAGTGCCCCGACTAGCGGACCCTCCTACGAGCAGTACTTC	CSAPTSGPSYEQYF
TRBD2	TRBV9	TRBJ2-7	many	TGTGCCAGCAGCGCTAGCGGCCGTGCCTACGAGCAGTACTTC	CASSASGRAYEQYF
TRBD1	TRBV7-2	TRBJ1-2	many	TGTGCCAGCAGCTTAAGAGGACAGGGGCCCCTCAACTATGGCTACACCTTC	CASSLRGQGPLNYGYTF
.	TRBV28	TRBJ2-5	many	TGTGCCAGCAGTCTGTACGGGGCCTGGACCACAGAGACCCAGTACTTC	CASSLYGAWTTETQYF
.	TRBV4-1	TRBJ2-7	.	TGCGCCAGCAGCACCCAACCAGCTCGGGAGCAGTACTTC	CASSTQPAREQYF
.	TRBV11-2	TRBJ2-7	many	TGTGCCAGCAGCGACTTACAGGAGTACCACGAGCAGTACTTC	CASSDLQEYHEQYF
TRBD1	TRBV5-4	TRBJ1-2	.	TGTGCCAGCAGCTCCATTCGGGACAGCCGGGGCTACACCTTC	CASSSIRDSRGYTF
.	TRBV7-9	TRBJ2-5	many	TGTGCCAGCAGCTTACGGGACACAGAAGAGACCCAGTACTTC	CASSLRDTEETQYF
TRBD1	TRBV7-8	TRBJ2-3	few	TGTGCCAGCGGCCTGTGGGACAGGGAATCAGATACGCAGTATTTT	CASGLWDRESDTQYF
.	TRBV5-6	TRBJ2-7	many	TGTGCCAGCCGGACGGGGTACGTCGAGCAGTACTTC	CASRTGYVEQYF
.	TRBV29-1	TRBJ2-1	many	TGCAGCGTTGACGCTATAAGCAGGGGATACAATGAGCAGTTCTTC	CSVDAISRGYNEQFF
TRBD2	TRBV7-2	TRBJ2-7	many	TGTGCCAGCAGCCTCGGACTAGCGGGTGGGTGGTACTTC	CASSLGLAGGWYF
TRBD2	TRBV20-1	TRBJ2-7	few	TGCAGTGCTCTCCCTAGCGGGAGCTACGAGCAGTACTTC	CSALPSGSYEQYF
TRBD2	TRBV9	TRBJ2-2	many	TGTGCCAGCAGCGGGGAGGGGTACACCGGGGAGCTGTTTTTT	CASSGEGYTGELFF
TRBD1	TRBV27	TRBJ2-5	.	TGTGCCAGCAGTCCGGTCTCGGGACAGCAAGAGACCCAGTACTTC	CASSPVSGQQETQYF
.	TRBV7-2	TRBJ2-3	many	TGTGCCAGCCGACCCAGGGAAAAGAACACAGATACGCAGTATTTT	CASRPREKNTDTQYF
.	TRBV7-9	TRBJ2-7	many	TGTGCCAGCAGCGCACGGACTGGCGAAAGATATTACGAGCAGTACTTC	CASSARTGERYYEQYF
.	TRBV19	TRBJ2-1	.	TGTGCCAGTAGTAGGCCCGACAACTACAATGAGCAGTTCTTC	CASSRPDNYNEQFF
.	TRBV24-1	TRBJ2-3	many	TGTGCCACCAGTGATTTCGCCGGTTTCACAGATACGCAGTATTTT	CATSDFAGFTDTQYF
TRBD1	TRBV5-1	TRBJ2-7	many	TGCGCCAGCAGCTCACCAGGGGGCAACGAGCAGTACTTC	CASSSPGGNEQYF
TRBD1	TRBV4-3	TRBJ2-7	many	TGCGCCAGCAGCCAAGATTTTGGGACAGCTTACGAGCAGTACTTC	CASSQDFGTAYEQYF
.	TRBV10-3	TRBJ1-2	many	TGTGCCATCAGTGAGTCGAGGGTTGGCTACACCTTC	CAISESRVGYTF
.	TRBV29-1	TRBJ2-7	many	TGCAGCGTTGGGACGGGACGTTCGGGGGAGCAGTACTTC	CSVGTGRSGEQYF
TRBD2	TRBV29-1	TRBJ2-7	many	TGCAGCGTTGAATCCGGGAGCGGGGGCGAGCAGTACTTC	CSVESGSGGEQYF
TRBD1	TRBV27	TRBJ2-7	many	TGTGCCAGCAGCCCAGCCAGGGGGATCTCCTACGAGCAGTACTTC	CASSPARGISYEQYF
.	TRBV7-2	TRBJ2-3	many	TGTGCCAGCAGCTTATCCTCGTCCGCAGATACGCAGTATTTT	CASSLSSSADTQYF
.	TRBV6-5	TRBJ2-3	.	TGTGCCAGCAGTTACGATGGGACTTCCTCAGATACGCAGTATTTT	CASSYDGTSSDTQYF
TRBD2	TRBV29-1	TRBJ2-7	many	TGCAGCGTTGATCTGAGCGGGAGCCCCTACGAGCAGTACTTC	CSVDLSGSPYEQYF
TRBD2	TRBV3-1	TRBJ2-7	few	TGTGCCAGCAGCCAAGGCATGGGCGGGAGGGCCTACGAGCAGTACTTC	CASSQGMGGRAYEQYF
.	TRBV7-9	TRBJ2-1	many	TGTGCCAGCAGCTTACTTGGACCAAACAAGCAGTTCTTC	CASSLLGPNKQFF
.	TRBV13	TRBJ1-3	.	TGTGCCAGCAGCTTAATTGGAGGGGCTGGAAACACCATATATTTT	CASSLIGGAGNTIYF
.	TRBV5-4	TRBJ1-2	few	TGTGCCAGCAGCTTGGACACAGGGAACTCTGGCTACACCTTC	CASSLDTGNSGYTF
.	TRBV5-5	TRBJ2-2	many	TGTGCCAGCAGCTGGCCCGACCGGGAGATAAACACCGGGGAGCTGTTTTTT	CASSWPDREINTGELFF
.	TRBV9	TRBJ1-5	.	TGTGCCAGCAGCGTAGACGCTAGCGGGAGGGCCGGGGCAGATACGCAGCATTTT	CASSVDASGRAGADTQHF
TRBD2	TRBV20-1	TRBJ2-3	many	TGCAGTGCTACTCGGACTAGGGGTTCAGATACGCAGTATTTT	CSATRTRGSDTQYF
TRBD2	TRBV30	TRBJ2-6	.	TGTGCCTGTCCCGCGGGGGGCGGGGCCAACGTCCTGACTTTC	CACPAGGGANVLTF
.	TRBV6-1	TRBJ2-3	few	TGTGCCAGCACCAACCCGGGGGACGCAGATACGCAGTATTTT	CASTNPGDADTQYF
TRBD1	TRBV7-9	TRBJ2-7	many	TGTGCCAGCAGCCGACAGGGGACCGAGCAGTACTTC	CASSRQGTEQYF
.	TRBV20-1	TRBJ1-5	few	TGCAGTGCCACTAACAACAGGGATAGCAATCAGCCCCAGCATTTT	CSATNNRDSNQPQHF